This T cell receptor beta chain emerged from a study of breast tumors, draining lymph nodes, adjacent tissues. This clonotype was recorded at least ten times. The antigen is undetermined. The study's findings and limits: Compared with basal-like, luminal-like tumors shared significantly more repertoire with nontumor tissue. Tumor TCR diversity was below lymph nodes but above nontumor tissue. The lymph node origin of tumor T cells was framed as consistent with a hypothesis, not demonstrated.

MiXCR, applied by TCRdb to the multiplex PCR reads, yields one record per CDR3 protein. The data hold around 140,000 distinct CDR3 sequences, with 30% to 35% observed a single time. V was clipped by 7 bases and J by 1 base, with 5 bases between them. In germline, CDR1 is SGDLS, CDR2 YYNGEE. The CDR3 length is 12 residues. Axillary draining lymph nodes of breast cancer patients supplied the node samples. Sequencing was done on a sample of axillary lymph node tissue. V is TRBV9 and J is TRBJ2-2; D unresolved. The TCR sequence derives from a female donor with breast cancer. Some clones in this sample may be carry-over from other donors' samples. This chain's CDR3 is CASGVNTGELFF. Here the CDR3 DNA reads TGTGCCAGCGGGGTGAACACCGGGGAGCTGTTTTTT.